This T cell receptor beta chain was sequenced in a study of T cells in Graves' hyperthyroidism and ophthalmopathy. Study-wide points: A model using 13 V-J features told ophthalmopathy apart from stable hyperthyroidism. The model predicted ophthalmopathy a median roughly six months before onset.

Trimming took off 4 bases at V and 5 bases at J, with 12 bases between the two ends. CDR1 is SGHVS and CDR2 is FQNEAQ in the germline V gene. The CDR3 length is 14 residues. The source material, RNA transcripts, was used to amplify TCR beta CDR3 regions. In the first-round RT-PCR of the TCR CDR3, the HTBI primer set was used. TCRdb re-called the multiplex PCR reads through MiXCR, storing one row per CDR3 protein. The sample records approximately 600,000 distinct CDR3 sequences, around 15% being singletons. Stable Graves' hyperthyroidism denoted no ophthalmopathy progression over 18 months. This clonotype was detected only a few times. Its antigen is not identified.

The specimen was blood. This receptor was obtained from a woman in her twenties or thirties with Graves' hyperthyroidism. V gene TRBV7-8 combines with J gene TRBJ2-1, with D maybe TRBD1 (5 bases). CDR3 sequence: CASSSPLGDNEQFF. CDR3 in DNA: TGTGCCAGCAGCTCCCCCCTAGGGGACAATGAGCAGTTCTTC.